What follows are 8 T cell receptor beta chains derived from one specimen sequenced in a study of blood T cell repertoires in COVID-19. Here immunoSEQ multiplex PCR was the method, and the copy in TCRdb shows in-frame clones only, minus some. The sample has 120,000 to 150,000 clones, about four fifths seen once. Sequencing was performed on peripheral blood. All receptors come from a human donor in a cohort sampled during active COVID-19.

This clone was counted ten times or more. V gene TRBV5-1 combines with J gene TRBJ1-3; D unresolved. The CDR3 is 13 residues long. Deletions cut 3 bases from V and 4 bases from J, with 8 bases between. Germline CDR1 is SGHRS and CDR2 is YFSETQ. This CDR3 is CASSSTTGNTIYF. The CDR3 region has the DNA TGCGCCAGCAGCTCAACTACGGGAAACACCATATATTTT. Full variable domain (missing parts from reference TRBV5-1 and TRBJ1-3): KAGVTQTPRYLIKTRGQQVTLSCSPISGHRSVSWYQQTPGQGLQFLFEYFSETQRNKGNFPGRFSGRQFSNSRSEMNVSTLELGDSALYLCASSSTTGNTIYFGEGSWLTVV.

The V gene is TRBV15, the J gene TRBJ2-5; TRBD1 aligns across 9 bases. The CDR3 length is 13 residues. J was trimmed by 4 bases and V by 10 bases; bases with no gene match: 7. In germline, CDR1 is LNHNV, CDR2 YYDKDF (reference sequence). CDR3 residues: CAISGTGSETQYF. The CDR3 nucleotides are TGTGCCATCTCCGGGACAGGGTCAGAGACCCAGTACTTC.

V usage is TRBV19 and J usage is TRBJ2-7; TRBD2 agrees at 9 bases. The germline V gene has CDR1 LNHDA and CDR2 SQIVND (reference sequence). Germline trimming cut 3 bases from V and 5 bases from J; bases unmatched to any gene: 8. This CDR3 spans 15 amino acids. The CDR3 sequence: CASSIWRGGTNEQYF. Written as DNA, the CDR3 is TGTGCCAGTAGTATCTGGCGGGGGGGCACCAACGAGCAGTACTTC. Full variable domain (missing parts from reference TRBV19 and TRBJ2-7): DGGITQSPKYLFRKEGQNVTLSCEQNLNHDAMYWYRQDPGQGLRLIYYSQIVNDFQKGDIAEGYSVSREKKESFPLTVTSAQKNPTAFYLCASSIWRGGTNEQYFGPGTRLTVT.

The chain links TRBV5-4 to TRBJ2-4; TRBD1 agrees at 10 bases. Germline CDR1 and CDR2: SGHNT and YYREEE (reference sequence). Trimming at V came to 4 bases and at J to 6 bases, leaving 4 bases not matched to a gene. This CDR3 is 14 amino acids long. CDR3 sequence reads: CASSPGQGGNIQYF. In nucleotides, the CDR3 is TGTGCCAGCAGCCCCGGACAGGGGGGAAACATTCAGTACTTC.

The chain carries TRBV5-1 and TRBJ2-3, with 9 bases lining up with TRBD1. V was clipped by 5 bases and J by 5 bases; unmatched bases: 3. The CDR3 has 13 residues. From germline, CDR1 is SGHRS and CDR2 YFSETQ. CDR3: CASRQGAGDTQYF. The CDR3, as DNA: TGCGCCAGCAGACAGGGGGCAGGAGATACGCAGTATTTT.

The J gene is TRBJ1-4, the V gene TRBV6-5; D not resolved. CDR1 and CDR2 from the germline V gene are MNHEY and SVGAGI. The CDR3 loop spans 12 amino acids. V lost 7 bases to trimming and J lost 6 bases, with 9 bases between them. This CDR3 is CASTRTDEKLFF. The CDR3 nucleotides are TGTGCCAGCACTCGAACAGATGAAAAACTGTTTTTT.

V is TRBV29-1 and J is TRBJ1-2, with 8 bases identical to TRBD1. The V gene's germline CDR1 is SQVTM and CDR2 ANQGSEA. V lost 2 bases and J lost 7; bases outside the gene matches: 6. This CDR3 spans 13 amino acids. The CDR3 nucleotides are TGCAGCGTTGAACCGACAGGGGTCGCTGGCTACACCTTC. Encoded protein: CSVEPTGVAGYTF.

The chain joins TRBV28 to TRBJ2-1; D gene unclear. Germline V gives CDR1 MDHEN, CDR2 SYDVKM. V dropped 7 bases and J dropped 5 bases, with 9 bases sitting between them. The CDR3 contains 12 residues. The CDR3 is CASNRGNNEQFF. In DNA, the CDR3 is TGTGCCAGCAACCGCGGAAACAATGAGCAGTTCTTC.